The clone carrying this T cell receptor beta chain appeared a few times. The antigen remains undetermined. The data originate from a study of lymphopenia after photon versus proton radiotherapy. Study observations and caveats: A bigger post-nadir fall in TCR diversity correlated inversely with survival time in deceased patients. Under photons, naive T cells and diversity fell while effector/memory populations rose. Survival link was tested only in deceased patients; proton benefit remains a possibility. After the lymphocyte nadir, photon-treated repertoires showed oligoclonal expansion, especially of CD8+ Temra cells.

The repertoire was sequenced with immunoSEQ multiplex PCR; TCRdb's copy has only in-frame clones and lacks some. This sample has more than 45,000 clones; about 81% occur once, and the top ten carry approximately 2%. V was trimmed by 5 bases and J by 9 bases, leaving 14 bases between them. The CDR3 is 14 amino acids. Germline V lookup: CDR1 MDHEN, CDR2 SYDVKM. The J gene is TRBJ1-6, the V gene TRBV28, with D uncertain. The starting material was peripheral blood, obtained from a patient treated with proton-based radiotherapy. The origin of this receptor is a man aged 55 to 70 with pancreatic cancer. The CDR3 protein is CASSPAGRSSPLHF. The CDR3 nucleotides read TGTGCCAGCAGTCCCGCCGGACGGAGTTCACCCCTCCACTTT.